This T cell receptor (beta chain) was recorded in a study of response to subunit inactivated influenza vaccine. Germline V gene data show CDR1 as MNHEY and CDR2 as SMNVEV (reference sequence). V lost 4 bases and J lost 0; bases outside the gene matches: 11. The CDR3 sequence is 18 residues long. Findings and limits, study-wide: The authors put forward the suggestion that each seasonal influenza vaccination may bring in only a limited number of new T cells.

TCRdb re-called the RT-PCR reads with MiXCR, one entry per CDR3 protein. Found here are approximately 700,000 distinct CDR3 sequences, over 11% of them singletons; the top ten hold 6.5% to 8.5%. About this clonotype itself: Its antigen is still unknown.

V usage is TRBV27 and J usage is TRBJ2-1; 8 bases fit TRBD2. This TCR was recovered from a man over 45 who received an inactivated influenza vaccine. Material: PBMCs from blood, obtained approximately 15 days before vaccination. CDR3: CASSSRISGISSYNEQFF. The CDR3 coding sequence is TGTGCCAGCAGTTCCCGCATTAGCGGGATTAGCTCCTACAATGAGCAGTTCTTC.